This TCR beta chain was identified in a study of blood T cell repertoires in COVID-19 (dated by TCRdb to 2018 to 2021). At the level of the whole study: Samples from collaborators originated in the United States, Italy and Spain and spanned both the acute and convalescent phases of COVID-19. The prospective study material was composed of cDNA or gDNA derived from T cells, B-cell-depleted T cells, or PBMCs. The dataset comprised deeply sampled blood TCRbeta repertoires from subjects exposed to, actively infected with, or recovered from COVID-19. A freely available public database, intended as a resource for researchers studying the immune response to SARS-CoV-2, is where the repertoires were released. Samples were obtained from the ongoing ImmuneRACE study (first 160 participants) and from 950 to 1,500 subjects provided by 6 global collaborators. Nearly every sample came with metadata listing a de-identified subject ID, COVID-19 status, age in years and sex. Where available, HLA class I and class II types were taken from metadata supplied by the sample provider and were not determined by assay-based typing.

Of note for this clone: No antigen is known for it. Base quality data are lacking; no much larger clone is found one base away.

For CDR1 and CDR2, the germline V gene lists MNHEY and SVGEGT. Deletion took 3 bases off V and 5 bases off J, with a span of 8 bases between the germline ends. The CDR3 spans 13 residues, from the cysteine through the phenylalanine. Only the CDR3 portion is preserved as DNA: 39 bases, with reading frame beginning at the first base. TCRbeta CDR3 regions were amplified from genomic DNA by means of the immunoSEQ Assay, a bias-controlled multiplex PCR. On the study's bioinformatics: The number of nucleated cells in each sample was estimated from the amplification of reference gene primers within the assay. To quantify the absolute abundance of each unique TCRbeta CDR3 rearrangement, sequence reads were collapsed and filtered. For each sample, productive Simpson clonality was calculated as the square root of Simpson's diversity index across productive rearrangements. Entries here come from immuneACCESS through TCRdb and include only in-frame sequences with V and J called. Some clones fail to appear in such tables; in the studies checked, an unresolved V gene covers under half of the shortfall, and the cause of the remainder is unknown. The V and J calls and clone size are taken from that table; D and trimming were inferred from the DNA. The sample records 150,000 to 200,000 clones, 70% to 90% of which are singletons. In total, the top ten clones hold 1.9% of the sample.

General study outcomes and caveats: The amount of clinical and demographic metadata varied by source and participant and was provided uncurated.

A second Seattle source provided samples from volunteer blood donors who had recovered from COVID-19. Whole blood was collected in K2EDTA tubes by collaborating institutions according to the institutions' own protocols. For TCRbeta analysis, collaborators shipped samples in one of three forms: frozen whole blood, isolated PBMCs, or DNA extracted from either of those sample types. Material: peripheral blood. This TCR was recovered from a man between 18 and 35 years old who had recovered from COVID-19. The rearrangement joined TRBV6-2 or TRBV6-3 to TRBJ2-1, with the D gene not clear enough to name. The DNA sequence is TGTGCCAGCAGTTATTACCTAGACAATGAGCAGTTCTTC. This gives the protein CASSYYLDNEQFF.